This T cell receptor beta chain was identified during a study of breast tumors, draining lymph nodes, adjacent tissues. General observations from the study: Luminal-like breast cancer showed significantly greater tumor-nontumor repertoire similarity than basal-like breast cancer did.

Breast cancer patients provided tissue from their axillary draining lymph nodes. Germline V gene sequence: CDR1 SGHTA, CDR2 FQGNSA. The CDR3 is 16 amino acids. V was clipped by 1 base and J by 7 bases, with 17 bases between them. The sample holds many counts of this clonotype. Its cognate antigen is unknown. Each CDR3 protein is one row after TCRdb ran MiXCR on the multiplex PCR reads. The data contain over 150,000 distinct CDR3 sequences, roughly a third of them seen just once; the ten biggest clones take up over 3.5%. The rearrangement joins TRBV7-2 to TRBJ1-5; D ambiguous. The sample taken for sequencing was axillary lymph node tissue. The sequence was collected from a female donor with breast cancer. Some clones in this sample may be carry-over from other donors' samples. The CDR3 loop reads CASSLEGSGSGQPQHF. The CDR3 DNA is TGTGCCAGCAGCTTAGAAGGTAGCGGCTCCGGACAGCCCCAGCATTTT.